These T cell receptor beta chains were read from a single sample in a study of CD8 T cells in Susac syndrome. In TCRdb, the immunoSEQ multiplex PCR reads were re-called with MiXCR into one record per CDR3 protein. Among fewer than 80,000 distinct CDR3 sequences, approximately 95% were seen once, and the ten largest hold roughly 0.25%. What was sequenced was CD8+ T cells from PBMCs. The receptors here all came from a human donor in good health. Both conserved end residues are trimmed from each CDR3. Fields, in order: V gene, J gene, clone size, CDR3 protein. Size tells how often a clone was seen (once, few, many) or the class of an expanded clone, and some rows leave it out.

>TRBV28|TRBJ2-5|-
ASSLGGLARAQY
>TRBV9|TRBJ2-5|-
ASSLPRSGGQEETQY
>TRBV6-1|TRBJ2-1|-
ASSELQGALYNEQF
>TRBV28|TRBJ1-1|-
ASSSPGMNTEAF
>TRBV27|TRBJ2-5|-
ASSPLGSVPQETQY
>TRBV4-1|TRBJ1-1|once
ASSQGSNTEAF
>TRBV7-8|TRBJ2-7|-
ASSFPSRYEQY
>TRBV29-1|TRBJ1-2|-
SVPFEGVRYGYT
>TRBV6-6|TRBJ1-3|-
ASTLANTIY
>TRBV7-9|TRBJ2-1|-
ASSIKGAINEQF
>TRBV9|TRBJ2-5|-
ASSVADWLGETQY
>TRBV28|TRBJ1-6|-
ASNTGRPPLH
>TRBV28|TRBJ2-4|-
ASSFGWTEIAKNIQY
>TRBV12-3/TRBV12-4|TRBJ2-7|-
ASRGGQSYEQY
>TRBV5-6|TRBJ2-7|-
ASSQGQGSYEQY
>TRBV28|TRBJ1-1|-
ASSLRGLNTEAF
>TRBV3-1|TRBJ1-2|-
ASSPPGTPVNYGYT
>TRBV7-8|TRBJ1-2|-
ASSLYASGGNGYT
>TRBV5-1|TRBJ2-2|-
ASSYGEVEPGELF
>TRBV29-1|TRBJ1-2|-
SVPAGTFGYT
>TRBV20-1|TRBJ2-5|once
SARAFGAGERETQY
>TRBV30|TRBJ2-2|-
AWSTGGTGELF
>TRBV4-1|TRBJ1-2|-
ASSQAEMAVSLDDGYT
>TRBV10-3|TRBJ2-5|once
AIGATPQETQY
>TRBV21-1|TRBJ1-6|once
ASSKRRALKNSPLH
>TRBV7-3|TRBJ2-1|-
ASSLSGPGEQF
>TRBV27|TRBJ1-2|-
ASSLKGTYVVYGYT
>TRBV28|TRBJ1-1|-
ASSYTTAEAF
>TRBV19|TRBJ2-7|-
ASSSSALTSSEQY
>TRBV4-1|TRBJ2-7|-
ASSLHSGDMYEQY